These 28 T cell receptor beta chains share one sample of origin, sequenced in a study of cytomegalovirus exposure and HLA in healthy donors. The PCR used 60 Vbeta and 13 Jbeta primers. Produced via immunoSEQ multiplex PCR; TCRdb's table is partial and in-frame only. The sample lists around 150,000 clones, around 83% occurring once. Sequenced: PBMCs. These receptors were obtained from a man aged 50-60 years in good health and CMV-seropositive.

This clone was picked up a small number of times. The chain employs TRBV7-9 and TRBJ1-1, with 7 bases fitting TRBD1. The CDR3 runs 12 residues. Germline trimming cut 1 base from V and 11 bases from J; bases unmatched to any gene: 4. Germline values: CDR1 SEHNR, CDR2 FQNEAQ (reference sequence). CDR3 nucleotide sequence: TGTGCCAGCAGCTTAGGACAGGGTCCGGCTTTCTTT. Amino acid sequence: CASSLGQGPAFF. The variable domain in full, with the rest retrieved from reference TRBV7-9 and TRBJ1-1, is DTGVSQNPRHKITKRGQNVTFRCDPISEHNRLYWYRQTLGQGPEFLTYFQNEAQLEKSRLLSDRFSAERPKGSFSTLEIQRTEQGDSAMYLCASSLGQGPAFFGQGTRLTVV.

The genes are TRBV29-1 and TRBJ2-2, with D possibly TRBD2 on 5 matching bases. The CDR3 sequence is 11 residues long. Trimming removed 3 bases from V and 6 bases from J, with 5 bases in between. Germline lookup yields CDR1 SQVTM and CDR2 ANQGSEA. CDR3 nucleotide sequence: TGCAGCGTTGAGGACTCCGGGGAGCTGTTTTTT. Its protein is CSVEDSGELFF.

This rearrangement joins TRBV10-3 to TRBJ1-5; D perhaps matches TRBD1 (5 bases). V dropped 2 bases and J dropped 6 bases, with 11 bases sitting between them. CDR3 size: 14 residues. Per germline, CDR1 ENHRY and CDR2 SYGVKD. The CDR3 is CAISEGGGSQPQHF. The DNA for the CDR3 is TGTGCCATCAGTGAGGGGGGGGGAAGTCAGCCCCAGCATTTT.

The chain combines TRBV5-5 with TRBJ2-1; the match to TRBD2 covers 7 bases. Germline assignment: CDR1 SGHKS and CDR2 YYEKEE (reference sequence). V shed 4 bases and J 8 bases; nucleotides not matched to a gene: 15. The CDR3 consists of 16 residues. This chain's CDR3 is CASSPGLVNVGYEQFF. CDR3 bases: TGTGCCAGCAGCCCCGGACTAGTTAATGTCGGGTATGAGCAGTTCTTC.

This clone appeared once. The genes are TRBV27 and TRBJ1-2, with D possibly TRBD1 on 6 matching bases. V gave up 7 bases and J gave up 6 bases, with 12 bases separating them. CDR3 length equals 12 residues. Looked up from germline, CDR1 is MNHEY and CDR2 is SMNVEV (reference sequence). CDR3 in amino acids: CASKTGLHGYTF. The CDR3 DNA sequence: TGTGCCAGCAAAACAGGGTTACATGGCTACACCTTC.

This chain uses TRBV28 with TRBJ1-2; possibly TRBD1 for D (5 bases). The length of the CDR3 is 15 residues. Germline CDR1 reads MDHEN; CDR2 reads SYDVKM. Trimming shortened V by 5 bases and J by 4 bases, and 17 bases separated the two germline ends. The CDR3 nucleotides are TGTGCCAGCAGTGTCCAGGGTGGCTATGGCTATGGCTACACCTTC. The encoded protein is CASSVQGGYGYGYTF.

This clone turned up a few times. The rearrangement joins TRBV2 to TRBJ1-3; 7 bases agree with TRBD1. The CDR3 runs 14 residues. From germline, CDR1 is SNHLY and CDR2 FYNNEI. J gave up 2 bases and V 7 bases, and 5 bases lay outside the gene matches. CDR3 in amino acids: CASTRDRAGNTIYF. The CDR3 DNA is TGTGCCAGCACCCGAGACAGGGCTGGAAACACCATATATTTT.

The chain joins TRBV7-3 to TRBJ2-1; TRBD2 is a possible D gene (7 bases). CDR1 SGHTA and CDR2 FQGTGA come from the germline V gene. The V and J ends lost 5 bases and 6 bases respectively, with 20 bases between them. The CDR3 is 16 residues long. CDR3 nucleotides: TGTGCCAGCAGCCGGGGAGGGGGGGGCCAATTCAATGAGCAGTTCTTC. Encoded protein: CASSRGGGGQFNEQFF.

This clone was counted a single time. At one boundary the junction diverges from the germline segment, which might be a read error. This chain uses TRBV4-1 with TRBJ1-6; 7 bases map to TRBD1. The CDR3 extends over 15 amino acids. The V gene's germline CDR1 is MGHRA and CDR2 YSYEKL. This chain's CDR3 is CTSSQGQGGRSPLHF. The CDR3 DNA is TGCACCAGCAGCCAAGGGCAGGGGGGTCGTTCACCCCTCCACTTT.

In DNA, the CDR3 is TGTGCCAGCAGCGTGGGGTTCGGGAACTCACCCCTCCACTTT. Its protein product is CASSVGFGNSPLHF. The chain couples TRBV28 to TRBJ1-6; D gene uncertain. Germline V lookup: CDR1 MDHEN, CDR2 SYDVKM. This CDR3 is 14 amino acids long. Trimming took off 6 bases at V and 10 bases at J, with 16 bases between the two ends.

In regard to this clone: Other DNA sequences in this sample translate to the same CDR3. The CDR3 spells CASSGGGATDTQYF. The CDR3 coding sequence is TGTGCCAGCAGCGGCGGGGGGGCCACAGATACGCAGTATTTT. The chain joins TRBV9 to TRBJ2-3, with TRBD2 matching over 9 bases. This CDR3 spans 14 amino acids. CDR1 SGDLS and CDR2 YYNGEE come from the germline V gene. The V segment lost 3 bases and the J segment 2 bases; nucleotides outside the gene matches: 1.

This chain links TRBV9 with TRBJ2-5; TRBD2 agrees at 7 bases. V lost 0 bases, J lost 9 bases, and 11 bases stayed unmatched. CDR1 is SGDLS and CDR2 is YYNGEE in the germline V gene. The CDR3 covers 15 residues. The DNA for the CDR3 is TGTGCCAGCAGCGTAGACGGGGGGACCTTGTCGGCCCAGTACTTC. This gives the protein CASSVDGGTLSAQYF.

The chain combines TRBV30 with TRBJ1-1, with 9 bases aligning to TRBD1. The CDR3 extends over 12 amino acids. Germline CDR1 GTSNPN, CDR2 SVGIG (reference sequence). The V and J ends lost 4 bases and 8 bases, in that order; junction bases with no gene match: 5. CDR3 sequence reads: CAWTYRGQEAFF. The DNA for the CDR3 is TGTGCCTGGACTTACAGGGGGCAAGAAGCTTTCTTT.

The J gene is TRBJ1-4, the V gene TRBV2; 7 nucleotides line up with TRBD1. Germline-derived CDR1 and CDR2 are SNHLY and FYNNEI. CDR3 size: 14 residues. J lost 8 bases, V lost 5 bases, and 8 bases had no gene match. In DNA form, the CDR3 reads TGTGCCAGCAGTCAGACAGGGCGGAGGGAAAAACTGTTTTTT. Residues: CASSQTGRREKLFF.

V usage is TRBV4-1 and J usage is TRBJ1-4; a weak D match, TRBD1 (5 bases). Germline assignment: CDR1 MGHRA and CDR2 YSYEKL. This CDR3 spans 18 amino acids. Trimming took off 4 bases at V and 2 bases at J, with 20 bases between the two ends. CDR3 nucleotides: TGCGCCAGCAGCCTCCTCCCAGGGCCGTTTTCGACTAATGAAAAACTGTTTTTT. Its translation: CASSLLPGPFSTNEKLFF.

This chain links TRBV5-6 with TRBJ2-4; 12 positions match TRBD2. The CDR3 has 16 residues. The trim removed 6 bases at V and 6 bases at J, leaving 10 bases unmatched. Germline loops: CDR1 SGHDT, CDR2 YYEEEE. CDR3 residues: CASTNRGTSGRNIQYF. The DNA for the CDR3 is TGTGCCAGCACAAATAGGGGGACTAGCGGGCGAAACATTCAGTACTTC. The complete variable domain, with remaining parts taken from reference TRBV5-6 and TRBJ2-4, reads DAGVTQSPTHLIKTRGQQVTLRCSPKSGHDTVSWYQQALGQGPQFIFQYYEEEERQRGNFPDRFSGHQFPNYSSELNVNALLLGDSALYLCASTNRGTSGRNIQYFGAGTRLSVL.

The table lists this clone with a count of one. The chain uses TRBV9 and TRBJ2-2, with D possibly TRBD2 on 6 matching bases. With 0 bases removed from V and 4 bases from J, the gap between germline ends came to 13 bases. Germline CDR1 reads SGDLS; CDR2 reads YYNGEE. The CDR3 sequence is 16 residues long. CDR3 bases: TGTGCCAGCAGCGTAGACATGGGGGGTGCCACCGGGGAGCTGTTTTTT. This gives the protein CASSVDMGGATGELFF. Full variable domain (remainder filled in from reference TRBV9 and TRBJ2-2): DSGVTQTPKHLITATGQRVTLRCSPRSGDLSVYWYQQSLDQGLQFLIQYYNGEERAKGNILERFSAQQFPDLHSELNLSSLELGDSALYFCASSVDMGGATGELFFGEGSRLTVL.

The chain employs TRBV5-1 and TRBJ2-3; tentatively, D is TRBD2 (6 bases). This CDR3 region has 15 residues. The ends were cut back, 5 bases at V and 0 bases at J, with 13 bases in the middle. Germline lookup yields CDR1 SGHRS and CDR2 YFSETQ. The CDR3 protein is CASSLSGTSTDTQYF. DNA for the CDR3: TGCGCCAGCAGTCTCTCCGGGACTAGCACAGATACGCAGTATTTT.

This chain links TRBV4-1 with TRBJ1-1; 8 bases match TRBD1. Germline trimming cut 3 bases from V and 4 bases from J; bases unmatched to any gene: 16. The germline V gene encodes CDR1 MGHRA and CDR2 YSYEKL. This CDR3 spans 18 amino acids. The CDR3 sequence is CASSHDRDRTDLGTEAFF. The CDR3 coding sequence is TGCGCCAGCAGCCATGACCGGGACAGGACGGATCTCGGCACTGAAGCTTTCTTT.

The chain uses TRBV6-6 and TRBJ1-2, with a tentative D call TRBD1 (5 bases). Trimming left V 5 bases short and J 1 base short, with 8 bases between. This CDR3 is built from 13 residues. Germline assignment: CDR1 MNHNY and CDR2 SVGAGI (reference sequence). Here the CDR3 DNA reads TGTGCCAGCAGTCAGCAGGGTAACTATGGCTACACCTTC. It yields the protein CASSQQGNYGYTF.

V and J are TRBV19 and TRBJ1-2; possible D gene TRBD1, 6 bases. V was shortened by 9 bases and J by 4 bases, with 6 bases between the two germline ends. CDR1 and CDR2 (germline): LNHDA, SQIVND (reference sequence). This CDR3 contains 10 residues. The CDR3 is CARTGYGYTF. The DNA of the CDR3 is TGTGCCAGGACAGGCTATGGCTACACCTTC.

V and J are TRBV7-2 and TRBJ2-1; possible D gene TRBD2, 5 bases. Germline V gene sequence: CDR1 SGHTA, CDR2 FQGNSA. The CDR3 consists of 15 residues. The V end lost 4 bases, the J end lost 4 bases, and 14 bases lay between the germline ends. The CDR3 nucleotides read TGTGCCAGCAGCTCTTCGAGCGGACCTTACAATGAGCAGTTCTTC. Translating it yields CASSSSSGPYNEQFF.

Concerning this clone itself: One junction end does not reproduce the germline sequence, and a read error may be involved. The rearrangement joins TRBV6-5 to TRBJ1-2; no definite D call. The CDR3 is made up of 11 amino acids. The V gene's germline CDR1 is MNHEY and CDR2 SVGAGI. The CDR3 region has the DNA TGTTCCAGCAGTACCCCGGGGAGCTACACCTTC. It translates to CSSSTPGSYTF.

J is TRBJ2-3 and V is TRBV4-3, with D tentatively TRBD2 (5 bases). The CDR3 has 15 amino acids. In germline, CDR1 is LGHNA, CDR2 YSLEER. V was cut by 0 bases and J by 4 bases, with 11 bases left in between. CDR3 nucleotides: TGCGCCAGCAGCCAAGATAGGACTGATCCAGATACGCAGTATTTT. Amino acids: CASSQDRTDPDTQYF.

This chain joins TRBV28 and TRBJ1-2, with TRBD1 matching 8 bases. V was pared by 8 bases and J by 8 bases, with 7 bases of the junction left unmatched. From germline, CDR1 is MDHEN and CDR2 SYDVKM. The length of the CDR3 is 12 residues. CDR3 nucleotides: TGTGCCAGCTCAAAGACAGGGGACGGCTACACCTTC. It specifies CASSKTGDGYTF.

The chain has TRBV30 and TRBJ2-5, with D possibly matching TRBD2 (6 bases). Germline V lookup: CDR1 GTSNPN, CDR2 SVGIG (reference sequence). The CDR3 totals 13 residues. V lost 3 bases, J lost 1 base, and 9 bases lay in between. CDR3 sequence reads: CAWSRDFQETQYF. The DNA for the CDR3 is TGTGCCTGGAGCCGGGACTTCCAAGAGACCCAGTACTTC.

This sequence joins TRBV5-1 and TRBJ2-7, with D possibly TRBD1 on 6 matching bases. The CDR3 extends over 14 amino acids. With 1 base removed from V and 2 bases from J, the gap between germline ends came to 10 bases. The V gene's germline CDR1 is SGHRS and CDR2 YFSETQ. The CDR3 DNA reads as TGCGCCAGCAGCTTGAACAGGGAGACCTACGAGCAGTACTTC. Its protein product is CASSLNRETYEQYF.

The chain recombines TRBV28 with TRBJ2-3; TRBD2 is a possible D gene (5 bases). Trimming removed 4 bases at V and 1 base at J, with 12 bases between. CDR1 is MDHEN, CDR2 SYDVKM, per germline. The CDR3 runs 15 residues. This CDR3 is CASSSPPGGTDTQYF. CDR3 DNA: TGTGCCAGCAGTTCACCCCCCGGGGGCACAGATACGCAGTATTTT.